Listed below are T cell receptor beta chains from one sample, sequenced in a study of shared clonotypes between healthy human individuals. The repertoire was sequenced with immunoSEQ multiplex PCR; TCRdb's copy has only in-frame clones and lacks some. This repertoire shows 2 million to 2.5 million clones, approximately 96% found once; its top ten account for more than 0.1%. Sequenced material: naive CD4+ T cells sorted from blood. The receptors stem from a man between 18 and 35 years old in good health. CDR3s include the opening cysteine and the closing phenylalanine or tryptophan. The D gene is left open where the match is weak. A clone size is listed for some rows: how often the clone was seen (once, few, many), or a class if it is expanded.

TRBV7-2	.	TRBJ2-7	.	CASSPAVEQYF	TGTGCCAGCAGCCCCGCTGTGGAGCAGTACTTC
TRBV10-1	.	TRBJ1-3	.	CASSEDSGNTIYF	TGCGCCAGCAGTGAGGACTCTGGAAACACCATATATTTT
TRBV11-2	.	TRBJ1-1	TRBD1	CASSLRGRTEAFF	TGTGCCAGCAGCTTAAGGGGGCGGACTGAAGCTTTCTTT
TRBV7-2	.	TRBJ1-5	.	CASSLVGPGSNQPQHF	TGTGCCAGCAGCTTAGTAGGGCCGGGGAGCAATCAGCCCCAGCATTTT
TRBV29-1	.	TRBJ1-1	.	CSVERRLNTEAFF	TGCAGCGTTGAACGACGTTTGAACACTGAAGCTTTCTTT
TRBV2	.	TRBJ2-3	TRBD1	CASSKDRVNADTQYF	TGTGCCAGCAGTAAGGACAGGGTAAACGCAGATACGCAGTATTTT
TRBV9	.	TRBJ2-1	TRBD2	CASSSPGTRSYNEQFF	TGTGCCAGCAGCTCGCCCGGGACTAGATCCTACAATGAGCAGTTCTTC
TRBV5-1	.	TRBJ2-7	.	CASSFLPDRKEQYF	TGCGCCAGCAGCTTTCTTCCTGACAGGAAAGAGCAGTACTTC
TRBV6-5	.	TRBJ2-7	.	CASSYSTQVSWEQYF	TGTGCCAGCAGTTACTCGACGCAGGTATCGTGGGAGCAGTACTTC
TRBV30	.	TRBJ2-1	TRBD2	CAWGKGLAEANEQFF	TGTGCCTGGGGCAAGGGACTAGCGGAGGCCAATGAGCAGTTCTTC
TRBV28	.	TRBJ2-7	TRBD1	CASQQGYEQYF	TGTGCCAGCCAACAGGGGTACGAGCAGTACTTC
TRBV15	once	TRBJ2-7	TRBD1	CATSPYLGQGGFEQYF	TGTGCCACCAGCCCATATTTAGGCCAAGGGGGCTTCGAGCAGTACTTC
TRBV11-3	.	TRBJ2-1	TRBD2	CASSLERPGTNTYNEQFF	TGTGCCAGCAGCTTAGAGAGGCCCGGGACTAATACCTACAATGAGCAGTTCTTC
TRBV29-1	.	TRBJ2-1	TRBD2	CSVWTSGGIVNEQFF	TGCAGCGTGTGGACTAGCGGGGGGATAGTAAATGAGCAGTTCTTC
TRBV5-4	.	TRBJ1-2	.	CASLVQGLGGYTF	TGTGCCAGCCTCGTCCAGGGCCTGGGGGGCTACACCTTC
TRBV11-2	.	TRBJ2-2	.	CASSFSGSGELFF	TGTGCCAGCAGCTTTTCTGGCTCCGGGGAGCTGTTTTTT
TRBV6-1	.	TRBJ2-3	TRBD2	CATAGGPLTDTQYF	TGTGCCACCGCGGGGGGGCCTTTAACAGATACGCAGTATTTT
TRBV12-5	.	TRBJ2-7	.	CASGLVLRGPYEQYF	TGTGCTAGTGGTTTGGTACTGCGGGGACCGTACGAGCAGTACTTC
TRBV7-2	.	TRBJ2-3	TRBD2	CASSPASGRADTQYF	TGTGCCAGCAGCCCGGCTAGCGGGAGGGCCGATACGCAGTATTTT
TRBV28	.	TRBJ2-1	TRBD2	CASQGSGRGNEQFF	TGTGCCAGTCAAGGGAGCGGGAGGGGTAATGAGCAGTTCTTC
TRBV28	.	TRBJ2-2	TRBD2	CASSGTSGNTGELFF	TGTGCCAGCAGTGGCACTAGCGGGAACACCGGGGAGCTGTTTTTT
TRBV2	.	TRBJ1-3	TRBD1	CASSEAGKGGSGNTIYF	TGTGCCAGCAGTGAAGCCGGTAAAGGGGGCTCCGGAAACACCATATATTTT
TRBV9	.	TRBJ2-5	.	CASSGTGETQYF	TGTGCCAGCAGCGGGACTGGAGAGACCCAGTACTTC
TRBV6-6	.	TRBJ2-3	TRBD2	CASRSAGGPGDTQYF	TGTGCCAGCAGGTCCGCGGGGGGCCCCGGAGATACGCAGTATTTT
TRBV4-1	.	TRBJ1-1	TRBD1	CASSQGRDRVVAGTEAFF	TGCGCCAGCAGCCAAGGCCGGGACAGGGTTGTCGCGGGCACTGAAGCTTTCTTT
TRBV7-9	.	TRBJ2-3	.	CASSLYGEGTDTQYF	TGTGCCAGCAGCTTATATGGGGAGGGCACAGATACGCAGTATTTT
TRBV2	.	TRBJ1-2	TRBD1	CASSDQGAQQGYTF	TGTGCCAGCAGTGATCAGGGGGCGCAACAAGGCTACACCTTC
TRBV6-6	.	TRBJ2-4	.	CASRGGNPGHIQYF	TGTGCCAGCAGAGGTGGAAACCCTGGGCACATTCAGTACTTC
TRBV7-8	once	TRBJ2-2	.	CASSLGGQSTGELFF	TGTGCCAGCAGCTTAGGCGGACAGTCCACCGGGGAGCTGTTTTTT
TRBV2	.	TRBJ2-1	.	CASSAGSSKNEQFF	TGTGCCAGCAGTGCGGGATCTAGCAAAAATGAGCAGTTCTTC
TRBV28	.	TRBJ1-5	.	CASSLGGPTWPQHF	TGTGCCAGCAGTTTAGGAGGCCCCACGTGGCCCCAGCATTTT
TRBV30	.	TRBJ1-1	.	CAWTGVTEAFF	TGTGCCTGGACGGGGGTCACTGAAGCTTTCTTT
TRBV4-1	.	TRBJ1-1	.	CASSQDGAANTEAFF	TGCGCCAGCAGCCAAGATGGGGCAGCGAACACTGAAGCTTTCTTT
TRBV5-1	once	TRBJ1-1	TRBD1	CASSLGPDRAAYTEAFF	TGCGCCAGCAGCTTGGGACCGGACAGGGCGGCTTACACTGAAGCTTTCTTT
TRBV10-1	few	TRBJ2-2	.	CASNSGLRGTGELFF	TGCGCCAGCAATAGCGGTTTGAGGGGCACCGGGGAGCTGTTTTTT
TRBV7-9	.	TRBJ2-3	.	CASSPRGLQNTDTQYF	TGTGCCAGCAGCCCCCGGGGGCTTCAAAACACAGATACGCAGTATTTT
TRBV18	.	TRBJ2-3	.	CASSLRQSSTDTQYF	TGTGCCAGCTCACTACGACAGAGTAGCACAGATACGCAGTATTTT
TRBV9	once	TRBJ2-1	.	CASSVAGGNGLGNEQFF	TGTGCCAGCAGCGTAGCTGGGGGGAATGGGCTCGGCAATGAGCAGTTCTTC
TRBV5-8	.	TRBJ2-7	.	CASSNTGTSEQYF	TGTGCCAGCAGCAACACAGGGACCTCGGAGCAGTACTTC
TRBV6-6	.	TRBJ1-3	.	CASSYTRGSGNTIYF	TGTGCCAGCAGTTACACAAGAGGCTCTGGAAACACCATATATTTT
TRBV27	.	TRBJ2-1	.	CASSFSEYNEQFF	TGTGCCAGCAGTTTTTCGGAATACAATGAGCAGTTCTTC
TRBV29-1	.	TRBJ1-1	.	CSVWRGSDTEAFF	TGCAGCGTTTGGAGGGGATCAGACACTGAAGCTTTCTTT
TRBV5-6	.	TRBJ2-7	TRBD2	CASSRDYSYEQYF	TGTGCCAGCAGCCGGGACTACTCCTACGAGCAGTACTTC
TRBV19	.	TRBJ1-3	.	CASSIGQGARSRSGNTIYF	TGTGCCAGTAGTATCGGGCAGGGCGCTCGGTCCAGATCTGGAAACACCATATATTTT
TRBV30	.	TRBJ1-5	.	CAWSQGEGQPQHF	TGTGCCTGGAGTCAGGGAGAGGGTCAGCCCCAGCATTTT